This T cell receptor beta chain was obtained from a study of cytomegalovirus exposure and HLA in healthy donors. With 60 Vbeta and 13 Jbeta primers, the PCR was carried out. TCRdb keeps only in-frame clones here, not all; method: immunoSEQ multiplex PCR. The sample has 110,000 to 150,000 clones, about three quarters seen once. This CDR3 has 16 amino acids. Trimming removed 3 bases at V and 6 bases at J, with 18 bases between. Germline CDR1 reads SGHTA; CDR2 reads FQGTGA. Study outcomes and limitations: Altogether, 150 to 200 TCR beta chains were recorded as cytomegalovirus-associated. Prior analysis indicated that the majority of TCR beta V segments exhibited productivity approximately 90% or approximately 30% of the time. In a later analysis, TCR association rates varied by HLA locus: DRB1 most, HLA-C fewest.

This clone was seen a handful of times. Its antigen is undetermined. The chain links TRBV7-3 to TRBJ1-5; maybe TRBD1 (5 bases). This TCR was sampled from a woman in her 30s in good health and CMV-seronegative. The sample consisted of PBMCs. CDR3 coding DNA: TGTGCCAGCAGCTTCCGCTTGGGCGACGGGGGTCAGCCCCAGCATTTT. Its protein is CASSFRLGDGGQPQHF.